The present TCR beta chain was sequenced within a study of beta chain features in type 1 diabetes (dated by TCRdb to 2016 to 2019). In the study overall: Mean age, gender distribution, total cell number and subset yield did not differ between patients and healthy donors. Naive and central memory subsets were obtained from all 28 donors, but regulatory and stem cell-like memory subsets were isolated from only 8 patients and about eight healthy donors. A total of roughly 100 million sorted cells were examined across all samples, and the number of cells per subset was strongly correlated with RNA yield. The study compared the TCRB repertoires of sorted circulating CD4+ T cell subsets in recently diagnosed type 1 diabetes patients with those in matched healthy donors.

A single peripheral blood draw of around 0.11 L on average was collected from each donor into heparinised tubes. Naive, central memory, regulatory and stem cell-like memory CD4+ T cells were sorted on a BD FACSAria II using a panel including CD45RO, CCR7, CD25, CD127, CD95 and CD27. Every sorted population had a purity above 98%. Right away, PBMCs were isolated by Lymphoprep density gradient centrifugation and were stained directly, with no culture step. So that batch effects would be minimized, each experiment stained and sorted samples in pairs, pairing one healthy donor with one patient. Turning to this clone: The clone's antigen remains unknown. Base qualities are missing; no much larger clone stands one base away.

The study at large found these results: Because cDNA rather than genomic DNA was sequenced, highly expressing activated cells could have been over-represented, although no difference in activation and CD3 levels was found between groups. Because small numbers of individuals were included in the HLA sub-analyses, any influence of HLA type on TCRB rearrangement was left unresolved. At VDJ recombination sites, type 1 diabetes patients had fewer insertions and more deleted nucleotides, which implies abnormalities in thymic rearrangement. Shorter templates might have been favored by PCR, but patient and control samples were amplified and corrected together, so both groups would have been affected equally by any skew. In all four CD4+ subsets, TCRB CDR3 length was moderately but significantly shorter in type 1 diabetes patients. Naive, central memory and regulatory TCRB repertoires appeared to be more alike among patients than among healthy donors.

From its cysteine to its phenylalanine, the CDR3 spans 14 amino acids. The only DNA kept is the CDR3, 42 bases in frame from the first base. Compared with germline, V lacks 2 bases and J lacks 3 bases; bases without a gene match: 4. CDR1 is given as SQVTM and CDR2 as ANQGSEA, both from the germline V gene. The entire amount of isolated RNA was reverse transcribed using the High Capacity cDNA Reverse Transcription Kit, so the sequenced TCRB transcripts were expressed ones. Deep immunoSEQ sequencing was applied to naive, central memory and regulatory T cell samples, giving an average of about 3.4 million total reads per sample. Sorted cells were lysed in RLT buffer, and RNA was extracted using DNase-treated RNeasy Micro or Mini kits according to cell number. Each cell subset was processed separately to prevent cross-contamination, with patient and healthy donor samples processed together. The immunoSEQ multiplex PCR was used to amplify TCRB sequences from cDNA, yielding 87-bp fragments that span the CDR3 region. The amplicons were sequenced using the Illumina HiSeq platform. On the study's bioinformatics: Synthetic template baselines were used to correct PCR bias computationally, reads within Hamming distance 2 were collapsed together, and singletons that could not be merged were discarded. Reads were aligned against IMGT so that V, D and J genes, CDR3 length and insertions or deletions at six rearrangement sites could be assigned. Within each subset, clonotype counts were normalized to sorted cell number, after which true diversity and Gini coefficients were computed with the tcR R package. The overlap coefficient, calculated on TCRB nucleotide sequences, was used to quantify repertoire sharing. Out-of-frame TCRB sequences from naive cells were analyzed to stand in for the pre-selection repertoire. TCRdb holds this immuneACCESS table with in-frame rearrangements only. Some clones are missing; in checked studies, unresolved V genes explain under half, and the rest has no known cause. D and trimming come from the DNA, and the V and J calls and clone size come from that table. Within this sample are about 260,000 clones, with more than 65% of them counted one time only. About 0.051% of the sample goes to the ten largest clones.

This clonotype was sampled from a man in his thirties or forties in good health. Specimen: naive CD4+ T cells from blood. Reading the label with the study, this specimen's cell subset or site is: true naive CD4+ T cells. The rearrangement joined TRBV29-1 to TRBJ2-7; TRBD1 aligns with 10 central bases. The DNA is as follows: TGCAGCGTTGAATCCTGGGACAGGGGCTACGAGCAGTACTTC. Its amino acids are CSVESWDRGYEQYF.